A single sample gave rise to the 14 T cell receptor beta chains below, sequenced in a study of blood T cell repertoires in COVID-19. Method: immunoSEQ multiplex PCR; TCRdb's copy keeps in-frame clones and lacks some. Among about 500,000 clones listed, nearly 90% were seen once. Sequenced input: peripheral blood. The source of these receptors is a man between 18 and 29 years old with COVID-19, enrolled during active disease.

The genes are TRBV6-5 and TRBJ2-7; weak D call: TRBD1 (5 bases). Germline loops: CDR1 MNHEY, CDR2 SVGAGI. The CDR3 is 15 residues long. The V end was cut by 2 bases, the J end by 1 base, with 12 bases between. CDR3 sequence (DNA): TGTGCCAGCAGTTACGTTAGGCAGGGATCCTACGAGCAGTACTTC. Protein sequence: CASSYVRQGSYEQYF.

The chain recombines TRBV12-5 with TRBJ2-7, with D possibly being TRBD2 (6 bases). This CDR3 is built from 13 residues. Germline V CDR1 and CDR2: LGHNT, FRNRAP. Trimming removed 3 bases at V and 3 bases at J, with 9 bases between. The CDR3 region has the DNA TGTGCTAGTGGTTTCACCGGGGGCTACGAGCAGTACTTC. Translation gives CASGFTGGYEQYF.

CDR3 residues: CASSLYGTPGTGELFF. The CDR3 DNA reads as TGTGCCAGCAGCTTATACGGGACTCCCGGCACCGGGGAGCTGTTTTTT. The chain employs TRBV7-3 and TRBJ2-2; D might be TRBD2 (6 bases). The germline V and J ends were trimmed by 2 bases and 4 bases, with 14 bases remaining between them. Germline V gene data show CDR1 as SGHTA and CDR2 as FQGTGA. The CDR3 sequence is 16 residues long.

This sequence joins TRBV3-1 (or the pseudogene TRBV3-2) and TRBJ1-6, with D unresolved. In germline, CDR1 is LGHDT, CDR2 YNNKEL (reference sequence). Deletions cut 1 base from V and 3 bases from J, with 10 bases between. This CDR3 comprises 16 residues. As DNA, the CDR3 is TGTGCCAGCAGCCAAGTAGGAGGGATCTATAATTCACCCCTCCACTTT. Translated, it gives CASSQVGGIYNSPLHF.

The chain has TRBV7-9 and TRBJ2-4, with a possible D match to TRBD1 (5 bases). V lost 0 bases, J lost 3 bases, and 9 bases lay in between. The CDR3 is 15 residues long. Germline-derived CDR1 and CDR2 are SEHNR and FQNEAQ (reference sequence). This CDR3 reads CASSLAQGRKNIQYF. In nucleotides, the CDR3 is TGTGCCAGCAGCTTAGCGCAGGGCCGCAAAAACATTCAGTACTTC.

In this sample, this clone turned up once. The gene calls are TRBV11-2 and TRBJ2-3; the D is unclear. CDR3 length: 14 amino acids. Trimming stripped 4 bases from V and 0 bases from J, with 8 bases between. Germline V CDR1 and CDR2: SGHAT, FQNNGV. Here the CDR3 reads CASSYSSSTDTQYF. CDR3 coding DNA: TGTGCCAGCAGCTATAGCAGTAGCACAGATACGCAGTATTTT.

The chain joins TRBV19 to TRBJ1-2; TRBD1 aligns across 10 bases. CDR1 and CDR2 (germline): LNHDA, SQIVND (reference sequence). The CDR3 runs 15 residues. J lost 6 bases, V lost 9 bases, and 13 bases had no gene match. The CDR3 region is CASISTDRGLNGYTF. For the CDR3, the DNA is TGTGCCAGCATTTCTACTGACAGGGGGCTGAATGGCTACACCTTC.

The chain links TRBV5-1 to TRBJ1-1; no definite D call. CDR1 and CDR2 (germline): SGHRS, YFSETQ. Trimming removed 5 bases at V and 3 bases at J, with 20 bases between. The CDR3 spans 16 residues. The CDR3 sequence: CASRTHPVREDTEAFF. The CDR3 DNA follows: TGCGCCAGCAGGACTCATCCCGTCCGTGAGGACACTGAAGCTTTCTTT.

The rearrangement uses TRBV2 and TRBJ1-2; the D is unclear. The V gene lost 9 bases and the J gene lost 2 bases, with 10 bases spanning the gap. In germline, CDR1 is SNHLY, CDR2 FYNNEI. The CDR3 loop spans 12 amino acids. The CDR3 DNA follows: TGTGCCAGAAAGAACAAGAACTATGGCTACACCTTC. This translates into CARKNKNYGYTF.

The chain links TRBV6-5 to TRBJ2-3, with 8 bases matching TRBD2. The V gene's germline CDR1 is MNHEY and CDR2 SVGAGI. The CDR3 consists of 14 residues. Germline trimming cut 2 bases from V and 4 bases from J; bases unmatched to any gene: 2. The CDR3 loop reads CASSYQRGSDTQYF. The DNA of the CDR3 is TGTGCCAGCAGTTACCAGCGGGGGTCAGATACGCAGTATTTT.

This chain uses TRBV4-1 with TRBJ2-7; no clear D gene. V gave up 3 bases and J gave up 6 bases, with 9 bases separating them. Germline V CDR1 and CDR2: MGHRA, YSYEKL. The CDR3 extends over 12 amino acids. The CDR3 nucleotides read TGCGCCAGCAGCCAGGCCCTCACCGAGCAGTACTTC. Protein product: CASSQALTEQYF.

V is TRBV2 and J is TRBJ2-2; D remains unclear. This CDR3 region has 13 residues. CDR1 is SNHLY, CDR2 FYNNEI, per germline. V was clipped by 2 bases and J by 7 bases, with 8 bases between them. The CDR3 region is CASSETGVGELFF. CDR3 DNA: TGTGCCAGCAGTGAAACGGGTGTCGGGGAGCTGTTTTTT.

CDR3 sequence (DNA): TGTGCCAGCAGCCAAGGACTGCCCCGCACGGGGGCCAACGTCCTGACTTTC. As protein: CASSQGLPRTGANVLTF. The chain carries TRBV3-1 (or the pseudogene TRBV3-2) and TRBJ2-6; D call uncertain. Trimming took off 1 base at V and 4 bases at J, with 14 bases between the two ends. Germline CDR1 is LGHDT and CDR2 is YNNKEL (reference sequence). The CDR3 covers 17 residues.

The chain links TRBV29-1 to TRBJ1-2; D may be TRBD1 (6 bases). CDR3 length equals 14 residues. Germline assignment: CDR1 SQVTM and CDR2 ANQGSEA. V lost 0 bases and J 4 bases, leaving 12 bases between the germline ends. CDR3 sequence: CSVEDRTALYGYTF. In DNA form, the CDR3 reads TGCAGCGTTGAAGATCGGACAGCCCTCTATGGCTACACCTTC.